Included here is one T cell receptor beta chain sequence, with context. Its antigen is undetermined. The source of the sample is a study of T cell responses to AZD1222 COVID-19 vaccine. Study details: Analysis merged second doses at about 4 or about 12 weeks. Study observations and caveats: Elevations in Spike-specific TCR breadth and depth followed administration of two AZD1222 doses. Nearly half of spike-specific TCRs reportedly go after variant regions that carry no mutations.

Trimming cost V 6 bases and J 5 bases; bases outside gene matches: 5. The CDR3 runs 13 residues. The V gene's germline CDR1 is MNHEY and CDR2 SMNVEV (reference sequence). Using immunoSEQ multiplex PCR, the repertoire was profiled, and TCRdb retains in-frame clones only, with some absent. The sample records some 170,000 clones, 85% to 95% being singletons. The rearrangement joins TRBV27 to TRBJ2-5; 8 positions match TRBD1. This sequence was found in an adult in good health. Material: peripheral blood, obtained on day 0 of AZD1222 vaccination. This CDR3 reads CASRPGDRETQYF. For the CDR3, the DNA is TGTGCCAGCAGGCCGGGGGACAGGGAGACCCAGTACTTC.